The sequence of this T cell receptor (beta chain) was determined in a study of technical replicates of blood from several donors. Method: immunoSEQ multiplex PCR; TCRdb's copy keeps in-frame clones and lacks some. The table lists some 75,000 clones, about 96% of them singletons. This CDR3 comprises 18 residues. From germline, CDR1 is MNHEY and CDR2 SMNVEV (reference sequence). The V gene lost 3 bases and the J gene lost 0 bases, with 18 bases spanning the gap. The sequence was collected from a human donor in good health. Material: T cells isolated from PBMCs. This chain connects TRBV27 to TRBJ1-5; no definite D call. The CDR3 region is CASSLWQEHPYSNQPQHF. CDR3 sequence (DNA): TGTGCCAGCAGTTTGTGGCAGGAACATCCCTATAGCAATCAGCCCCAGCATTTT.